The 5 T cell receptor beta chains below all came from one sample that was sequenced in a study of T cell responses to AZD1222 COVID-19 vaccine. Method: immunoSEQ multiplex PCR; TCRdb's copy keeps in-frame clones and lacks some. The sample contains 90,000 to 110,000 clones, about 90% of which appear only once. The source material was peripheral blood, sampled on day 0 of AZD1222 vaccination. The receptors were gathered from an adult in good health.

The rearrangement uses TRBV19 and TRBJ2-5, with D tentatively TRBD2 (5 bases). Germline-derived CDR1 and CDR2 are LNHDA and SQIVND (reference sequence). The CDR3 has 13 residues. V shed 5 bases and J shed 5 bases, with 12 bases lying between them. The CDR3 region has the DNA TGTGCCAGTAGTCCTCCCGGGAAGGAGACCCAGTACTTC. As protein: CASSPPGKETQYF.

The genes are TRBV19 and TRBJ2-2, with D hard to call. Per the germline V gene, CDR1 is LNHDA and CDR2 is SQIVND (reference sequence). The CDR3 totals 13 residues. With 7 bases removed from V and 1 base from J, the gap between germline ends came to 7 bases. The CDR3 nucleotides are TGTGCCAGTAATGCAGGGAACACCGGGGAGCTGTTTTTT. Amino acid sequence: CASNAGNTGELFF.

The chain links TRBV5-4 to TRBJ2-2, with 8 bases fitting TRBD1. The trim removed 0 bases at V and 5 bases at J, leaving 6 bases unmatched. Germline V lookup: CDR1 SGHNT, CDR2 YYREEE (reference sequence). The CDR3 loop spans 16 amino acids. CDR3 loop: CASSLDAGGRTGELFF. The CDR3 nucleotides are TGTGCCAGCAGCTTGGATGCAGGGGGCAGGACCGGGGAGCTGTTTTTT.

The gene calls are TRBV12-3 or TRBV12-4 and TRBJ1-2, with a possible D match to TRBD1 (5 bases). V lost 7 bases, J lost 8 bases, and 14 bases lay in between. The CDR3 totals 12 residues. CDR3 in DNA: TGTGCCAGCACCTGGGGCTTTCAAGGCTACACCTTC. Amino acid sequence: CASTWGFQGYTF.

This chain links TRBV18 with TRBJ1-2, with 7 bases aligning to TRBD1. The CDR3 is 13 residues long. Unmatched junction bases numbered 1, after V lost 2 bases and J lost 4 bases. Germline V gene sequence: CDR1 KGHSH, CDR2 LQKENI. The chain's CDR3 is CASSPRDSYGYTF. The CDR3 DNA reads as TGTGCCAGCTCACCAAGGGACAGCTATGGCTACACCTTC.